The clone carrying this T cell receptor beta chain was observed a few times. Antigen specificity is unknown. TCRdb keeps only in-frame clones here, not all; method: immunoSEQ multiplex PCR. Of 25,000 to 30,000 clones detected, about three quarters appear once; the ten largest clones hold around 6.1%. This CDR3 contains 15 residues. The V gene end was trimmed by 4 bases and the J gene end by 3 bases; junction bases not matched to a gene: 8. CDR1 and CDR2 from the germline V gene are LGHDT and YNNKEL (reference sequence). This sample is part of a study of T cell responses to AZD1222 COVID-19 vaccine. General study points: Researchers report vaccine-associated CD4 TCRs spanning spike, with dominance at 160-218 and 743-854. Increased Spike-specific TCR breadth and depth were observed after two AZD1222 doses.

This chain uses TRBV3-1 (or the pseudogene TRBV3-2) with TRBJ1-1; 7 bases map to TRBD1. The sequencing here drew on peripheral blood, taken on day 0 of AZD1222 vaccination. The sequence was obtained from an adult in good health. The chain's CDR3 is CASSLETGRDTEAFF. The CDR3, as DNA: TGTGCCAGCAGCCTAGAGACAGGGAGAGACACTGAAGCTTTCTTT.